The 19 T cell receptor beta chains listed next were all sequenced from one sample in a study of T-cell reconstitution after alpha-beta-depleted transplantation in children. Unique molecular identifiers were used to barcode this TCRbeta library. TCRdb reanalysed the PCR reads using MiXCR and keeps one entry per CDR3 protein. The table shows about 410,000 distinct CDR3 sequences, with about 20% occurring only once. The specimen comprised PBMCs from the stem cell graft donor, sampled from the stem cell graft. The receptor set was obtained from a human donor who donated a stem cell graft to a child with acute myeloid leukemia.

This clonotype was seen a few times. The gene calls are TRBV6-1 and TRBJ2-1, with D possibly being TRBD1 or TRBD2 (5 bases each). This CDR3 spans 15 amino acids. Trimming took off 8 bases at V and 4 bases at J, with 18 bases between the two ends. Looked up from germline, CDR1 is MNHNS and CDR2 is SASEGT. CDR3 DNA: TGTGCCAGCCAAACCGGGACCAGCAATTACAATGAGCAGTTCTTC. Its translation is CASQTGTSNYNEQFF.

This clonotype has only a few counts. The chain employs TRBV29-1 and TRBJ1-3; 7 nucleotides agree with TRBD1. V was clipped by 2 bases and J by 2 bases; unmatched bases: 0. The germline CDR1 and CDR2 sequences are SQVTM and ANQGSEA. There are 13 residues in the CDR3. CDR3 sequence (DNA): TGCAGCGTTGAACAGGGGGCTGGAAACACCATATATTTT. Amino acid sequence: CSVEQGAGNTIYF.

The table lists this clonotype with a few counts. This chain joins TRBV29-1 and TRBJ1-1; 9 bases match TRBD1. V lost 3 bases to trimming and J lost 5 bases; unmatched junction nucleotides: 7. The CDR3 contains 14 residues. The germline V gene has CDR1 SQVTM and CDR2 ANQGSEA. The DNA for the CDR3 is TGCAGCGTTGACGGACAGGGGAAGGAGACTGAAGCTTTCTTT. It specifies CSVDGQGKETEAFF.

The chain employs TRBV28 and TRBJ2-2, with D maybe TRBD2 (5 bases). CDR1 is MDHEN, CDR2 SYDVKM, per germline. The ends were cut back, 4 bases at V and 4 bases at J, with 10 bases in the middle. The CDR3 loop spans 14 amino acids. This CDR3 is CASSSPTSTGELFF. The CDR3 nucleotides are TGTGCCAGCAGTTCGCCCACTAGCACCGGGGAGCTGTTTTTT.

This clonotype was counted only a few times. This chain links TRBV6-2 or TRBV6-3 with TRBJ2-5; no clear D. The CDR3 consists of 15 residues. Germline V gene data show CDR1 as MNHEY and CDR2 as SVGEGT. V lost 0 bases and J 5 bases, leaving 13 bases between the germline ends. DNA for the CDR3: TGTGCCAGCAGTTACTCGAGGCAGCCTACGGAGACCCAGTACTTC. Residues: CASSYSRQPTETQYF.

This clonotype was observed at least ten times. V is TRBV6-1 and J is TRBJ2-3, with TRBD2 identical over 10 bases. V gave up 6 bases and J gave up 2 bases; unmatched junction bases: 5. The germline CDR1 and CDR2 sequences are MNHNS and SASEGT. The CDR3 loop spans 15 amino acids. CDR3 nucleotide sequence: TGTGCCAGCAGCCTAGCGGGGGTTAACACAGATACGCAGTATTTT. This codes for CASSLAGVNTDTQYF.

The chain combines TRBV12-3 or TRBV12-4 with TRBJ2-2, with TRBD2 identical over 10 bases. With 3 bases clipped from V and 4 bases from J, the junction kept 5 bases outside the gene matches. The CDR3 runs 16 residues. The CDR3 loop reads CASSFPASGGTGELFF. The DNA of the CDR3 is TGTGCCAGCAGTTTCCCCGCTAGCGGGGGCACCGGGGAGCTGTTTTTT.

The gene calls are TRBV4-1 and TRBJ2-2; D is possibly TRBD2 (5 bases). This CDR3 spans 12 amino acids. Germline V CDR1 and CDR2: MGHRA, YSYEKL. V was pared by 2 bases and J by 15 bases, with 13 bases between. In nucleotides, the CDR3 is TGCGCCAGCAGCCAATTCACCGGGGATTTGTTTTTT. Its protein product is CASSQFTGDLFF.

This clonotype came up a few times. This chain uses TRBV14 with TRBJ1-4; no definite D call. Trimming left V 5 bases short and J 5 bases short, with 15 bases between. The V gene's germline CDR1 is SGHDN and CDR2 FVKESK. This CDR3 contains 15 residues. The CDR3 region is CASSSWKRENEKLFF. The CDR3 DNA sequence: TGTGCCAGCAGCTCCTGGAAGAGAGAGAATGAAAAACTGTTTTTT.

This clonotype was seen at least ten times. The rearrangement links TRBV4-3 to TRBJ2-1; 7 positions match TRBD2. The CDR3 has 17 amino acids. J lost 2 bases, V lost 0 bases, and 7 bases had no gene match. The germline V gene has CDR1 LGHNA and CDR2 YSLEER. The CDR3 reads CASSQDQGLPAYNEQFF. The CDR3 DNA follows: TGCGCCAGCAGCCAAGATCAGGGACTACCAGCCTACAATGAGCAGTTCTTC.

This clonotype was counted ten times or more. CDR3 region: CSVEDQYSGANVLTF. As DNA, the CDR3 is TGCAGCGTTGAAGATCAGTACTCTGGGGCCAACGTCCTGACTTTC. The chain has TRBV29-1 and TRBJ2-6; D remains ambiguous. The germline V gene encodes CDR1 SQVTM and CDR2 ANQGSEA. The CDR3 is 15 residues long. V shed 0 bases and J shed 0 bases, with 6 bases lying between them.

This clonotype was observed a few times. This chain connects TRBV27 to TRBJ2-1, with TRBD2 matching 9 bases. The CDR3 consists of 16 residues. With 5 bases clipped from V and 0 bases from J, the junction kept 5 bases outside the gene matches. In germline, CDR1 is MNHEY, CDR2 SMNVEV (reference sequence). The CDR3 bases are TGTGCCAGCAGTCGCGGTAGCGGGAGCTCCTACAATGAGCAGTTCTTC. Translated, it gives CASSRGSGSSYNEQFF.

This clonotype was seen ten or more times. The chain combines TRBV29-1 with TRBJ2-1; D gene ambiguous. Between the trimmed V and J ends, which lost 5 bases and 8 bases, there was a span of 16 bases. The CDR3 consists of 13 residues. Germline V lookup: CDR1 SQVTM, CDR2 ANQGSEA. The CDR3 bases are TGCAGCGTTCACCCTCGCCAGGTGGATGAGCAGTTCTTC. Translating it yields CSVHPRQVDEQFF.

This clonotype was counted between two and nine times. The chain combines TRBV27 with TRBJ1-1; TRBD1 matches 7 bases. CDR3 length equals 13 residues. Trimming took 10 bases from V and 6 from J; bases not matched to a gene: 11. Per germline, CDR1 MNHEY and CDR2 SMNVEV (reference sequence). CDR3 amino acids: CATRLQGRAEAFF. For the CDR3, the DNA is TGTGCCACCCGGCTACAGGGGCGGGCTGAAGCTTTCTTT.

This clonotype was observed a few times. The chain links TRBV7-2 to TRBJ1-3; TRBD1 might be the D (5 bases). V lost 2 bases, J lost 2 bases, and 10 bases lay in between. Germline CDR1 SGHTA, CDR2 FQGNSA. The CDR3 is 15 residues long. The CDR3 DNA is TGTGCCAGCAGCTTACTCAGGGTTCCTGGAAACACCATATATTTT. Its protein product is CASSLLRVPGNTIYF.

The table lists this clonotype with a few counts. The genes are TRBV2 and TRBJ2-3; 7 nucleotides align to TRBD2. The CDR3 totals 15 residues. Losses at the gene ends were 1 base for V and 0 bases for J; bases not matched to a gene: 1. Germline lookup yields CDR1 SNHLY and CDR2 FYNNEI. Here the CDR3 reads CASSEGGGSTDTQYF. Here the CDR3 DNA reads TGTGCCAGCAGTGAAGGGGGGGGGAGCACAGATACGCAGTATTTT.

CDR3 sequence reads: CASSIGTSTEQYF. The CDR3 bases are TGTGCCAGCAGCATAGGGACTAGCACCGAGCAGTACTTC. V usage is TRBV28 and J usage is TRBJ2-7, with 9 positions matching TRBD2. The CDR3 totals 13 residues. CDR1 is MDHEN, CDR2 SYDVKM, per germline. V was pared by 6 bases and J by 6 bases, with 6 bases of the junction left unmatched.

This clonotype was observed a few times. The CDR3 protein is CASSPGWGRYNEQFF. The CDR3 DNA reads TGTGCCAGCAGCCCCGGGTGGGGGCGGTACAATGAGCAGTTCTTC. The chain recombines TRBV7-9 with TRBJ2-1; TRBD1 is a possible D gene (6 bases). Germline values: CDR1 SEHNR, CDR2 FQNEAQ (reference sequence). CDR3 length: 15 residues. The V end was cut by 5 bases, the J end by 4 bases, with 15 bases between.

The chain is built from TRBV7-2 and TRBJ2-3; D may match TRBD1 or TRBD2 (6 bases each). This CDR3 has 16 amino acids. Per the germline V gene, CDR1 is SGHTA and CDR2 is FQGNSA. V lost 5 bases to trimming and J lost 4 bases, with 19 bases between them. For the CDR3, the DNA is TGTGCCAGCAGCCCCCCGGGGGCTATTCGAGCAGATACGCAGTATTTT. Translating it yields CASSPPGAIRADTQYF.